This TCR beta chain was sequenced in a study of patients and donors after allogeneic stem cell transplantation. TCRdb re-derived calls from the RT-PCR reads in MiXCR, one entry per CDR3 protein. This sample yields approximately 160,000 distinct CDR3 sequences, of which more than 20% are seen a single time; approximately 26% belongs to the top ten. The germline CDR1 and CDR2 sequences are SGHRS and YFSETQ. V lost 0 bases and J lost 4; bases outside the gene matches: 4. This CDR3 is built from 15 residues. This clonotype was obtained from a human donor who was either an allogeneic HSCT recipient or a stem cell or donor lymphocyte infusion donor (not recorded which). It is not recorded whose cells these are; they may come from a transplant donor. Sequenced sample: blood, either unsorted or a sorted T cell fraction (not recorded which). The V and J genes are TRBV5-1 and TRBJ1-2; the match to TRBD1 covers 9 bases. DNA of the CDR3: TGCGCCAGCAGCTTGGAGGGACAGGGTGGCTATGGCTACACCTTC. This codes for CASSLEGQGGYGYTF.